This T cell receptor (beta chain) was captured by sequencing in a study of Tregs in tolerant kidney transplant recipients. Whole-study results and caveats: The most relevant donor-specific Treg TCRbeta repertoire apparently came from expansion with activated donor B cells.

Clones were sequenced by immunoSEQ multiplex PCR, and TCRdb holds only the in-frame ones, with some missing. The table has some 64,000 clones, around 98% seen once; the top ten hold around 0.3%. Comment on this clone: Its antigen is as yet unknown.

The CDR3 has 12 amino acids. Germline assignment: CDR1 SNHLY and CDR2 FYNNEI. With 9 bases removed from V and 9 bases from J, the gap between germline ends came to 15 bases. The specimen was Tregs from blood, collected before the transplant. The chain is built from TRBV2 and TRBJ2-1; tentatively, D is TRBD2 (6 bases). This receptor was taken from a human donor who received a combined kidney and bone marrow transplant. In DNA, the CDR3 is TGTGCCAGGAAAGGGGACGGGGGTGAGCAGTTCTTC. This codes for CARKGDGGEQFF.